A selection of T cell receptor beta chains follows, all from one sample in a study of blood T cell repertoires in COVID-19. The method was immunoSEQ multiplex PCR; TCRdb's version includes in-frame clones alone and lacks a portion of them. Among 99,000 or so clones listed, around 84% were seen once. Sequences were obtained from peripheral blood. These receptors originate from a woman aged 60 to 75 in a cohort sampled during active or convalescent COVID-19. The CDR3 runs from the conserved cysteine through the conserved F or W. D genes are given only for firm matches. Expanded clones get a size class; other rows say once, few or many, or leave the size out.

TRBV24-1	TRBJ1-2	NA	NA	TGTGCCACCAGTGATTCTTCCATGGCGGCAGAGGGCTACACCTTC	CATSDSSMAAEGYTF
TRBV6-1	TRBJ1-5	TRBD1	once	TGTGCCAGCAGTGAGATGTTGAGACAGGGGGCGAATCAGCCCCAGCATTTT	CASSEMLRQGANQPQHF
TRBV19	TRBJ2-2	NA	NA	TGTGCCAGTAGTATCCGTGTTCGACACGTCACCGGGGAGCTGTTTTTT	CASSIRVRHVTGELFF
TRBV15	TRBJ2-5	NA	NA	TGTGCCACCAGCGGACGAGGACTGAGGCAAGAGACCCAGTACTTC	CATSGRGLRQETQYF
TRBV28	TRBJ2-3	NA	NA	TGTGCCAGCAGTTTATCGCCAGGCCGCCTTTCAGATACGCAGTATTTT	CASSLSPGRLSDTQYF
TRBV29-1	TRBJ2-5	TRBD1	NA	TGCAGCGGGTACCAGGGGGCAGAGACCCAGTACTTC	CSGYQGAETQYF
TRBV3-1/TRBV3-2	TRBJ2-7	NA	NA	TGTGCCAGCAGCCGCCCCAGGGGACACGAGCAGTACTTC	CASSRPRGHEQYF
TRBV11-3	TRBJ2-3	TRBD2	NA	TGTGCCAGCAGCTTTGGACTAGCGGGTAGCACAGATACGCAGTATTTT	CASSFGLAGSTDTQYF
TRBV5-1	TRBJ1-2	TRBD1	NA	TGCGCCAGCAGCCCGAACCCGGGACAGGGTCTCTATGGCTACACCTTC	CASSPNPGQGLYGYTF
TRBV6-1	TRBJ1-4	NA	few	TGTGCCAGCAGTGAAGTCAACGGGGGGAGGTTTAATGAAAAACTGTTTTTT	CASSEVNGGRFNEKLFF
TRBV7-3	TRBJ2-7	TRBD2	NA	TGTGCCAGCAGCTTAGGGACTAGCGGGGTCTACGAGCAGTACTTC	CASSLGTSGVYEQYF
TRBV18	TRBJ1-1	NA	NA	TGTGCCAGCTCACCACAAGGCGGGGGGGTTTCCACTGAAGCTTTCTTT	CASSPQGGGVSTEAFF
TRBV4-2	TRBJ2-2	NA	NA	TGTGCCAGCAGCCCATCCCCCCTGCGGTCCACCCCCGGGGAGCTGTTTTTT	CASSPSPLRSTPGELFF
TRBV3-1/TRBV3-2	TRBJ2-7	TRBD2	NA	TGTGCCAGCAGCCAAGGACTAGCGGGAGGCCCAGGCGAGCAGTACTTC	CASSQGLAGGPGEQYF
TRBV7-8	TRBJ2-2	NA	few	TGTGCCAGCAGCTTTGGCGGGTCGAACACCGGGGAGCTGTTTTTT	CASSFGGSNTGELFF
TRBV2	TRBJ2-3	NA	once	TGTGCCAGCAGCTTACTTCTTAGCACAGATACGCAGTATTTT	CASSLLLSTDTQYF
TRBV29-1	TRBJ2-1	TRBD2	NA	TGCAGCGTTGAAGGCGTTCGGTCTAGCGGGGGTTACAATGAGCAGTTCTTC	CSVEGVRSSGGYNEQFF
TRBV23-1	TRBJ1-2	TRBD1	NA	TGCGCCAGCAGTCAATCTGAGACAGGGAGTGGCTACACCTTC	CASSQSETGSGYTF
TRBV10-3	TRBJ2-7	TRBD2	NA	TGTGCCATCAGTGTCGCGGGAGGGCCCTCCCCTCTACACGAGCAGTACTTC	CAISVAGGPSPLHEQYF
TRBV9	TRBJ2-5	TRBD2	NA	TGTGCCAGCAGCGTTCAGGGTATGGGGGGGGAGACCCAGTACTTC	CASSVQGMGGETQYF
TRBV11-2	TRBJ2-7	NA	once	TGTGCCAGCAGCTCCACTAGACATTTCTACGAGCAGTACTTC	CASSSTRHFYEQYF
TRBV2	TRBJ1-6	NA	NA	TGTGCCAGCAGTGAAGATCCAGGGCGCTATTCACCCCTCCACTTT	CASSEDPGRYSPLHF
TRBV4-1	TRBJ2-3	TRBD2	NA	TGCGCCAGCAGCCCCCTGGGACTAGCTCTCACAGATACGCAGTATTTT	CASSPLGLALTDTQYF
TRBV5-1	TRBJ2-7	NA	NA	TGCGCCAGCAGTAAGGACAGAACCTACGAGCAGTACTTC	CASSKDRTYEQYF
TRBV2	TRBJ2-2	TRBD1	NA	TGTGCCAGCCAACCTTTCGGGACAGGGGACACCGGGGAGCTGTTTTTT	CASQPFGTGDTGELFF
TRBV7-8	TRBJ1-4	NA	NA	TGTGCCAGCAGCTTAGACCTAACGCTGTTTTTT	CASSLDLTLFF
TRBV28	TRBJ1-2	TRBD1	NA	TGTGCCAGCAGTTTAAGACAGGGCGAGGGCTACACCTTC	CASSLRQGEGYTF
TRBV7-7	TRBJ2-2	NA	NA	TGTGCTAGCAGCTTAGGCGCGGGATGGACCGGGGAGCTGTTTTTT	CASSLGAGWTGELFF
TRBV19	TRBJ2-7	TRBD1	NA	TGTGCCAGTAGTATCCCGGGACAGGGATTATACGAGCAGTACTTC	CASSIPGQGLYEQYF
TRBV3-1/TRBV3-2	TRBJ2-5	NA	NA	TGTGCCAGCAGCCGACAGGTTCTACAAGAGACCCAGTACTTC	CASSRQVLQETQYF
TRBV28	TRBJ1-2	NA	NA	TGTGCCAGCAGTCTATCTAAGCTTAGCTATGGCTACACCTTC	CASSLSKLSYGYTF
TRBV19	TRBJ2-2	TRBD2	NA	TGTGCCAGTAGTGTGGGACTAGCCGGGGAGCTGTTTTTT	CASSVGLAGELFF
TRBV4-1	TRBJ1-4	NA	NA	TGCGCCAGCAGCCAAGAACAGCTTAATGAAAAACTGTTTTTT	CASSQEQLNEKLFF
TRBV9	TRBJ1-3	NA	NA	TGTGCCAGCAGCGTAGGAAACCGGGGAAACACCATATATTTT	CASSVGNRGNTIYF
TRBV5-1	TRBJ2-7	NA	NA	TGCGCCAGCAGCTTGGCGTTCGGGACACCCAGGGACTTC	CASSLAFGTPRDF
TRBV3-1/TRBV3-2	TRBJ2-4	NA	NA	TGTGCCAGCAGCCCCGAGACAGTAGCCAAAAACATTCAGTACTTC	CASSPETVAKNIQYF
TRBV6-4	TRBJ2-3	TRBD2	NA	TGTGCCAGCAGTGCGAAACCGGGGGGGAGCACAGATACGCAGTATTTT	CASSAKPGGSTDTQYF
TRBV3-1/TRBV3-2	TRBJ2-3	TRBD1	NA	TGTGCCACCTCGGGACAGGCTTCAGATACGCAGTATTTT	CATSGQASDTQYF
TRBV2	TRBJ2-3	NA	NA	TGTGCCAGCAGTGAGGGACACCGCACAGATACGCAGTATTTT	CASSEGHRTDTQYF
TRBV5-4	TRBJ2-3	TRBD2	NA	TGTGCCAGCAGCTTGGGAGTAGCGGGAGGCACAGATACGCAGTATTTT	CASSLGVAGGTDTQYF
TRBV19	TRBJ1-1	TRBD1	NA	TGTGCCAGTAGTCTCTGGACAGGGGGTAGGAAGAACACTGAAGCTTTCTTT	CASSLWTGGRKNTEAFF
TRBV2	TRBJ1-5	TRBD1	NA	TGTGCCAGCACTAGGACAGGGGATCAGCCCCAGCATTTT	CASTRTGDQPQHF
TRBV19	TRBJ2-7	TRBD2	NA	TGTGCCAGTAGCTCGGGACTAGCGGGAACCCAGCAGTACTTC	CASSSGLAGTQQYF
TRBV12-3/TRBV12-4	TRBJ1-2	NA	NA	TGTGCCAGCAGTCAGACGGGCCGAGGGGGCTACACCTTC	CASSQTGRGGYTF
TRBV18	TRBJ1-1	NA	NA	TGTGCCAGCTCAACCCAACCGAGCACTGAAGCTTTCTTT	CASSTQPSTEAFF
TRBV9	TRBJ2-7	NA	NA	TGTGCCAGCAGCGTAAGTACCAGGGGCAGGGAGCAGTACTTC	CASSVSTRGREQYF
TRBV19	TRBJ1-1	TRBD1	NA	TGTGCCAGTAGTATGAGGTCGCGACAGGGTAAAGCTTTCTTT	CASSMRSRQGKAFF
TRBV25-1	TRBJ2-5	TRBD2	NA	TGTGCCAGCAGTGGACTAGCGGGACGGGAGACCCAGTACTTC	CASSGLAGRETQYF
TRBV10-2	TRBJ2-7	NA	NA	TGCGCCAGCACCTTAGCCACAGGGCTCGAGCAGTACTTC	CASTLATGLEQYF
TRBV19	TRBJ2-1	NA	once	TGTGCCAGTTCGGCGGGGAGCTCCTACAATGAGCAGTTCTTC	CASSAGSSYNEQFF
TRBV4-1	TRBJ2-2	TRBD2	NA	TGCGCCAGCAGCCAAGCGGTCACTAGCGGGGGGGAGCTGTTTTTT	CASSQAVTSGGELFF
TRBV25-1	TRBJ2-3	NA	NA	TGTGCCAGCAGTGAATATGGCAGCACAGATACGCAGTATTTT	CASSEYGSTDTQYF
TRBV30	TRBJ1-2	NA	NA	TGTGCTTCTCCGACAAGCTATGGCTACACCTTC	CASPTSYGYTF